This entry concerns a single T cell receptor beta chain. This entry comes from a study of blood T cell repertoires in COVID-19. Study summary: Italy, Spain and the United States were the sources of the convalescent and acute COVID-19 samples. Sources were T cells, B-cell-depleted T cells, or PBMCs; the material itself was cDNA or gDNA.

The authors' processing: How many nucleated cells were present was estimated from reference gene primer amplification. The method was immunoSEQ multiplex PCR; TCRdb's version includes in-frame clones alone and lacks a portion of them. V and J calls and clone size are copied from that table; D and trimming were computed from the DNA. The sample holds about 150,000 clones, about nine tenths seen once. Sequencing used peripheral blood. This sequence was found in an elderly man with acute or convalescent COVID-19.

The CDR3 here is CASRHKGGNIQYF. DNA for the CDR3: TGTGCCAGTAGACACAAGGGAGGAAACATTCAGTACTTC. The rearrangement links TRBV19 to TRBJ2-4, with D possibly being TRBD2 (6 bases). V gave up 6 bases and J gave up 6 bases, with 12 bases separating them. The germline CDR1 and CDR2 sequences are LNHDA and SQIVND (reference sequence). CDR3 size: 13 residues. Combining the CDR3 with reference TRBV19 and TRBJ2-4 gives the whole variable domain DGGITQSPKYLFRKEGQNVTLSCEQNLNHDAMYWYRQDPGQGLRLIYYSQIVNDFQKGDIAEGYSVSREKKESFPLTVTSAQKNPTAFYLCASRHKGGNIQYFGAGTRLSVL.